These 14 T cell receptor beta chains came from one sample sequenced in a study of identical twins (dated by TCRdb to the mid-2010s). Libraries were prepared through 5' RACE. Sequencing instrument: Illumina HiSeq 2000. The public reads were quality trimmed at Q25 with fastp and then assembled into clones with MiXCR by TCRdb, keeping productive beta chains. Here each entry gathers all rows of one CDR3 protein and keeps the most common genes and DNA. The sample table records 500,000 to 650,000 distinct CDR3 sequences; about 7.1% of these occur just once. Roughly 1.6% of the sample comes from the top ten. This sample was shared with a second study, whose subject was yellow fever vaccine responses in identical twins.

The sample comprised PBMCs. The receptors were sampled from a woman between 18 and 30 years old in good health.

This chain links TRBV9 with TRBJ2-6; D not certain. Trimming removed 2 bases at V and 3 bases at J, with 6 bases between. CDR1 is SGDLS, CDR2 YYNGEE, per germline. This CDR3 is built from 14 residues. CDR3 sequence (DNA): TGTGCCAGCAGCGTCGAGCTTGGGGCCAACGTCCTGACTTTC. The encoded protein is CASSVELGANVLTF.

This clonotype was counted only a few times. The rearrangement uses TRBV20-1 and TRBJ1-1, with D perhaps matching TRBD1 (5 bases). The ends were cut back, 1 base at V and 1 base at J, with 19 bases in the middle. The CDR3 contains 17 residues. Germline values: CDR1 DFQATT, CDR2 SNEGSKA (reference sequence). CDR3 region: CSARGPGGSGPNTEAFF. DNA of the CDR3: TGCAGTGCTAGAGGTCCAGGAGGTTCGGGGCCGAACACTGAAGCTTTCTTT.

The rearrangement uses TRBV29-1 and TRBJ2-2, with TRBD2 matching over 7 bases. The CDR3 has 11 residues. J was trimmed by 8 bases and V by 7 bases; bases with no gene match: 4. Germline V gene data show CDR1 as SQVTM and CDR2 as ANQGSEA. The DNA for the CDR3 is TGCAGCGGACTAGCAGGAGGGGAGCTGTTTTTT. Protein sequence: CSGLAGGELFF.

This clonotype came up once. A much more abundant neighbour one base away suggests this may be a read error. CDR3 sequence (DNA): TGTGCCAGCAGTCCTTTGACAGGTTCCTACAATGTGCAGTTCTTC. Its protein is CASSPLTGSYNVQFF. This chain connects TRBV6-4 to TRBJ2-1, with D possibly TRBD1 on 6 matching bases. The CDR3 has 15 amino acids. Germline-derived CDR1 and CDR2 are MRHNA and SNTAGT.

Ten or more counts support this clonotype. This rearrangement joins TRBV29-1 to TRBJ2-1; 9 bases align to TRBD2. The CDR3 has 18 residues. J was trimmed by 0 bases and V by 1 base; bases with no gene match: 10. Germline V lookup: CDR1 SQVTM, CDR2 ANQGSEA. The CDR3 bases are TGCAGCGTTGAAGTCCGCGGCGGGAGGGAAAGCTCCTACAATGAGCAGTTCTTC. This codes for CSVEVRGGRESSYNEQFF.

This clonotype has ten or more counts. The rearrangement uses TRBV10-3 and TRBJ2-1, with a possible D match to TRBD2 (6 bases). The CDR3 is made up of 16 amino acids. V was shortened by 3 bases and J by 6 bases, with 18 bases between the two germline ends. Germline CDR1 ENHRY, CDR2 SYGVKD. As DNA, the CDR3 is TGTGCCATCAGTGAATCGGGAATACCGGGGGTCAATGAGCAGTTCTTC. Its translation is CAISESGIPGVNEQFF.

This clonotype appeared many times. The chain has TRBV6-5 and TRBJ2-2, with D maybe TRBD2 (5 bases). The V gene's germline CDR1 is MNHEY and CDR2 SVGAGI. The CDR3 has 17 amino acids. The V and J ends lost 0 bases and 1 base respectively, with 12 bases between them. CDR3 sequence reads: CASSYSGYGMNTGELFF. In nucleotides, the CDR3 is TGTGCCAGCAGTTACTCGGGTTACGGGATGAACACCGGGGAGCTGTTTTTT.

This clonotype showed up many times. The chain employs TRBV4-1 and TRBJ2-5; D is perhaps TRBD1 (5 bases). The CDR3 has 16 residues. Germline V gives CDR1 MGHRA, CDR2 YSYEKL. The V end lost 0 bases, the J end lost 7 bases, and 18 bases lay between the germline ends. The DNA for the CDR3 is TGCGCCAGCAGCCAAGATCAAGCAGGGCCTCCCAGGACCCAGTACTTC. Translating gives CASSQDQAGPPRTQYF.

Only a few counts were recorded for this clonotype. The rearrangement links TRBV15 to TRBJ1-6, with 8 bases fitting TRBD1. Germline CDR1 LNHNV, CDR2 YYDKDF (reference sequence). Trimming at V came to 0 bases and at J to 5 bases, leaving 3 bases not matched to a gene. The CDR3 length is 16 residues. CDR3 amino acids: CATSRDRGPNNSPLHF. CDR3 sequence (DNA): TGTGCCACCAGCAGAGACAGGGGGCCGAATAATTCACCCCTCCACTTT.

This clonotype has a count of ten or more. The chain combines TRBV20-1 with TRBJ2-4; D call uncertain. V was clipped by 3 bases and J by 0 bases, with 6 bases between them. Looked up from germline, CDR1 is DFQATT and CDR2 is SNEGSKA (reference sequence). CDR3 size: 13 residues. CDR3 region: CSASRLAKNIQYF. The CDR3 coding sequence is TGCAGTGCTAGTAGGCTAGCCAAAAACATTCAGTACTTC.

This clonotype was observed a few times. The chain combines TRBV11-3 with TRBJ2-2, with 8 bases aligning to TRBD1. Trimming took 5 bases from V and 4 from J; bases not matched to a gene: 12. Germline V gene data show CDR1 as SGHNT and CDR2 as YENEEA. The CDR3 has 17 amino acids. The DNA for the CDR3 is TGTGCCAGCAGCCAAGCCCCCGACAGGGGCGGCACCGGGGAGCTGTTTTTT. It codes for CASSQAPDRGGTGELFF.

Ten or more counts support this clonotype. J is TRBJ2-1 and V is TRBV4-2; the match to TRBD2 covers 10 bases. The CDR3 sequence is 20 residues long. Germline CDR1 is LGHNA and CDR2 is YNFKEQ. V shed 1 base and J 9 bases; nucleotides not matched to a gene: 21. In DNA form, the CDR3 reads TGTGCCAGCAGCCAAGGTGAGGGGGCGAGAAGACTAGCGGGCAATGGTGAGCAGTTCTTC. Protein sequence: CASSQGEGARRLAGNGEQFF.

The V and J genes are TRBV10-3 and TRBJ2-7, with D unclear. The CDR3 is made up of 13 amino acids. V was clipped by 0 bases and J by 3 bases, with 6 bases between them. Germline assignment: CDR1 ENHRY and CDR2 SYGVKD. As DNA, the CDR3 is TGTGCCATCAGTGAGTCAACTGTCTACGAGCAGTACTTC. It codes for CAISESTVYEQYF.

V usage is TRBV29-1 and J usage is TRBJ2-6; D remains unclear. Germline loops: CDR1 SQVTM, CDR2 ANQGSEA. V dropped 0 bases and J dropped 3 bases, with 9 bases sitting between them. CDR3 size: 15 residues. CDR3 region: CSVEESGFGANVLTF. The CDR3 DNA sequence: TGCAGCGTTGAAGAATCCGGTTTTGGGGCCAACGTCCTGACTTTC.